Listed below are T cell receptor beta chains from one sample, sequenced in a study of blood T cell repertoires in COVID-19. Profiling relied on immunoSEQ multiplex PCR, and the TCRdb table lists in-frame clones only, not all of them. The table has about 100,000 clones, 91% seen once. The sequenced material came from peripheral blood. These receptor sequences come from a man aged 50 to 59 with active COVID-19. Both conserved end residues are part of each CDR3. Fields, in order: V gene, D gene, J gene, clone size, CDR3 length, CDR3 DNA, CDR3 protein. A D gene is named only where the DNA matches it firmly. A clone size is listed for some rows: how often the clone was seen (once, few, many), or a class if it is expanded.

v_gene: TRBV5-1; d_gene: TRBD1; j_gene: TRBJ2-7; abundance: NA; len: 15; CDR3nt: TGCGCCAGCAGCCCACACCCGGGACAGGGGTACGAGCAGTACTTC; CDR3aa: CASSPHPGQGYEQYF
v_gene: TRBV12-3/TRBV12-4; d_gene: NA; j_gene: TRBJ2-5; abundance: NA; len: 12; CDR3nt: TGTGCCAGCAGGGGCGGGGCGGAGACCCAGTACTTC; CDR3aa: CASRGGAETQYF
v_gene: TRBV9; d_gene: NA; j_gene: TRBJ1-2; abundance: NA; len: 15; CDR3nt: TGTGCCAGCAGCGTAGATTGGGGGGACGGAGGCGGCTACACCTTC; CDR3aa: CASSVDWGDGGGYTF
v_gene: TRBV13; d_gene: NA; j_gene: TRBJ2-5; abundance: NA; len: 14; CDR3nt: TGTGCCAGCAGCCCCGGGACTCCTCAAGAGACCCAGTACTTC; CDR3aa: CASSPGTPQETQYF
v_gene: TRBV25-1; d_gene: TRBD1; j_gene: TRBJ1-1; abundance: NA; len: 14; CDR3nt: TGTGCCAGCAGTGAATACCGACAGGGGAGCGAAGCTTTCTTT; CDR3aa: CASSEYRQGSEAFF
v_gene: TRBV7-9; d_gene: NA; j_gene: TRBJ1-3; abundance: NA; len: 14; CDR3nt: TGTGCCAGCACCACACACAGGGCTGGAAACACCATATATTTT; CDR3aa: CASTTHRAGNTIYF
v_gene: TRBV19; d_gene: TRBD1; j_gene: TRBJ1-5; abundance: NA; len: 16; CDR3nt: TGTGCCAGTAGTACGATGGGACAGGGATACAATCAGCCCCAGCATTTT; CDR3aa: CASSTMGQGYNQPQHF
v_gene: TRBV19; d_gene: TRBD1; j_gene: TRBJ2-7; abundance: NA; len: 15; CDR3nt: TGTGCCAGTAGTATTTCCCGGGACAGGGCCTACGAGCAGTACTTC; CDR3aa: CASSISRDRAYEQYF
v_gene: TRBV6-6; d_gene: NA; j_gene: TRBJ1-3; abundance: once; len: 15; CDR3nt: TGTGCCAGCAGTCCGTCAGGGGTCTCTGGAAACACCATATATTTT; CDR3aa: CASSPSGVSGNTIYF
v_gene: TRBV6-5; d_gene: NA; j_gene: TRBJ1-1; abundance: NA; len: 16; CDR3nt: TGTGCCAGCAGTTACTCGTCGGGGGGCCTGAACACTGAAGCTTTCTTT; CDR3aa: CASSYSSGGLNTEAFF
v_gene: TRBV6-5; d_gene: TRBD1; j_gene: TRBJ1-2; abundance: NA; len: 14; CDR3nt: TGTGCCAGCAGCCCAACAGGGGCTCACTATGGCTACACCTTC; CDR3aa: CASSPTGAHYGYTF
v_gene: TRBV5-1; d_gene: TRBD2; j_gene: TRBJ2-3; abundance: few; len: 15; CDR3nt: TGCGCCAGCAGCTTGGTTGCGGGAGGGGCAGATACGCAGTATTTT; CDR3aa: CASSLVAGGADTQYF
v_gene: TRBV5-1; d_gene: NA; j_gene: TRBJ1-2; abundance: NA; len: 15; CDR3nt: TGCGCCAGCAGCTTGGAATCCAGGGCCTCCTATGGCTACACCTTC; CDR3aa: CASSLESRASYGYTF
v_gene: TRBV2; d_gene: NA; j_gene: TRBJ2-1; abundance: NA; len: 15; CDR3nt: TGTGCCAGCAGCCGACTTTCTCCTGGAGGGGATGAGCAGTTCTTC; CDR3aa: CASSRLSPGGDEQFF
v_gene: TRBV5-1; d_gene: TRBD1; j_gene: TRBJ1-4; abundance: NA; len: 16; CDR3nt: TGCGCCAGCAGCTTGGATTTGGGACAGGAAGATGAAAAACTGTTTTTT; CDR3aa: CASSLDLGQEDEKLFF
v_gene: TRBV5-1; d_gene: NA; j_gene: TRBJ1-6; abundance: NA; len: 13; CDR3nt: TGCGCCAGCAGTTCGGTTTCTAATTCACCCCTCCACTTT; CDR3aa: CASSSVSNSPLHF
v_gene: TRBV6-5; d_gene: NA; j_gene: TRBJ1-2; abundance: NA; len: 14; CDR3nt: TGTGCCAGCAGTTACAACACGGGTTTTTATGGCTACACCTTC; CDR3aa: CASSYNTGFYGYTF
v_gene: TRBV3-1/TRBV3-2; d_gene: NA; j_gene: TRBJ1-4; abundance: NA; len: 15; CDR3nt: TGTGCCAGCAGCCAAAGCAGGGGCGAGGGTGAAAAACTGTTTTTT; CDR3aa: CASSQSRGEGEKLFF
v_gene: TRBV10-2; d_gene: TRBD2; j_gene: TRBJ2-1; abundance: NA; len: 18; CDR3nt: TGCGCCAGCAGTGAGACTAGCGGGCCCGGGAGCTCCTACAATGAGCAGTTCTTC; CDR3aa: CASSETSGPGSSYNEQFF
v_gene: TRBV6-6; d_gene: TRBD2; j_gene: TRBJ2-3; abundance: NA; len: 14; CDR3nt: TGTGCCAGCAGCCCTAGCGGTCGCACAGATACGCAGTATTTT; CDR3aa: CASSPSGRTDTQYF
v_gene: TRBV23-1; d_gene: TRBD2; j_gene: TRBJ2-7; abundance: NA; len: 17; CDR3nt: TGCGCCAGCAGTCAATCGAGACGGGAGGGGGGCTCCTACGAGCAGTACTTC; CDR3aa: CASSQSRREGGSYEQYF
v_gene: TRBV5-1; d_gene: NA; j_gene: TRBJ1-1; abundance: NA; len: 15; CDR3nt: TGCGCCAGCAGCCAAGGTGGGCAGCTAAACACTGAAGCTTTCTTT; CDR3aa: CASSQGGQLNTEAFF
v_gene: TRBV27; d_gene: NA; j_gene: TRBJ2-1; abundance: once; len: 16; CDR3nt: TGTGCCAGCAGTCGAAAGGGGGTGAGCTCCTACAATGAGCAGTTCTTC; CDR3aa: CASSRKGVSSYNEQFF
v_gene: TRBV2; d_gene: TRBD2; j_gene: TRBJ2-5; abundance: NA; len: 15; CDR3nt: TGTGCCAGCAGTGAGGGGAGCGGGGGGGCGGAGACCCAGTACTTC; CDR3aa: CASSEGSGGAETQYF
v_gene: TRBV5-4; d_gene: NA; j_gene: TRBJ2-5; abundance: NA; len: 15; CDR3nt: TGTGCCAGCAGCCCGGGACTTGCGACACAAGAGACCCAGTACTTC; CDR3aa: CASSPGLATQETQYF
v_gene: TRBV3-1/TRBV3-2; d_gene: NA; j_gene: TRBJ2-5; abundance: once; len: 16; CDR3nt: TGTGCCAGCAGCGCCACGGCAATAGGAGCCCAAGAGACCCAGTACTTC; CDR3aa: CASSATAIGAQETQYF
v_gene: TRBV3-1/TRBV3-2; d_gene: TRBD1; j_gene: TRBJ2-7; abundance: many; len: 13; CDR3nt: TGTGCCAGCAGTGAGACAGGGTCCTACGAGCAGTACTTC; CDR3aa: CASSETGSYEQYF
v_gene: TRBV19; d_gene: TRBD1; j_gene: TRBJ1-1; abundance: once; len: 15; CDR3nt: TGTGCCAGTAGTGACAGCAGGGGGCTCTCGACTGAAGCTTTCTTT; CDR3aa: CASSDSRGLSTEAFF
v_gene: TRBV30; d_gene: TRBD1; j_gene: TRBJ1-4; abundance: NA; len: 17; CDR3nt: TGTGCCTGGAATTCGGACAGGACTTTCTCAACTAATGAAAAACTGTTTTTT; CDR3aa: CAWNSDRTFSTNEKLFF
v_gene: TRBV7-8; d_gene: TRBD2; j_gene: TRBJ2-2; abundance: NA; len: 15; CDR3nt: TGTGCCAGCAGAACCGGGACTAGCAATACCGGGGAGCTGTTTTTT; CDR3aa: CASRTGTSNTGELFF
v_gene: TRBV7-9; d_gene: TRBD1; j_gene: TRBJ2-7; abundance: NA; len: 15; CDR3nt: TGTGCCAGCAGCCCACCCGGGACAGAAGGCTACGAGCAGTACTTC; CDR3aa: CASSPPGTEGYEQYF
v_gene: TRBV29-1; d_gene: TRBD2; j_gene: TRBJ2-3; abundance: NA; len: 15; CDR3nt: TGCAGCGTTCCAATAGCGGGAGGGCCAGGAGATACGCAGTATTTT; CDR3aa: CSVPIAGGPGDTQYF
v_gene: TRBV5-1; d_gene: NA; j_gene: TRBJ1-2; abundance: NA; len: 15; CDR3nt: TGCGCCAGCAGCCCGGCCGAAACAGGGAGATATGGCTACACCTTC; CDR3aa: CASSPAETGRYGYTF